This T cell receptor beta chain was profiled in a study of cytomegalovirus exposure and HLA in healthy donors. The germline V gene has CDR1 GTSNPN and CDR2 SVGIG (reference sequence). V lost 0 bases, J lost 4 bases, and 5 bases stayed unmatched. The CDR3 covers 14 residues. The study ran its PCR with 60 Vbeta and 13 Jbeta primers. Sequencing used immunoSEQ multiplex PCR; TCRdb keeps in-frame clones, though not all of them. In total, the table holds just over 80,000 clones. The source material was PBMCs. The chain uses TRBV30 and TRBJ1-2, with 7 bases that match TRBD1. The receptor's source is a woman aged 25-40 years in good health and CMV-seronegative. The CDR3 spells CAWSVMGQSYGYTF. CDR3 sequence (DNA): TGTGCCTGGAGTGTCATGGGACAGAGCTATGGCTACACCTTC.